What follows describes a single T cell receptor beta chain. Antigen unknown. The data originate from a study of T cell responses to AZD1222 COVID-19 vaccine. Across the study: Samples with a second dose at about 4 or about 12 weeks were pooled together.

Regarding the study as a whole: Once two AZD1222 doses were given, Spike-specific TCR breadth and depth went up.

V was pared by 1 base and J by 6 bases, with 10 bases between. The CDR3 covers 14 residues. Germline loops: CDR1 SGHTA, CDR2 FQGTGA. This table comes from immunoSEQ multiplex PCR, and its TCRdb copy is limited to in-frame clones, with some not included. The sample shows around 200,000 clones, about 90% of them seen only once. The sample in question was peripheral blood, obtained on day 0 of AZD1222 vaccination. The receptor was isolated from an adult in good health. The genes are TRBV7-3 and TRBJ2-1, with unresolved D. The CDR3 sequence: CASSLMTSPNEQFF. The CDR3, as DNA: TGTGCCAGCAGCTTAATGACCTCCCCCAATGAGCAGTTCTTC.